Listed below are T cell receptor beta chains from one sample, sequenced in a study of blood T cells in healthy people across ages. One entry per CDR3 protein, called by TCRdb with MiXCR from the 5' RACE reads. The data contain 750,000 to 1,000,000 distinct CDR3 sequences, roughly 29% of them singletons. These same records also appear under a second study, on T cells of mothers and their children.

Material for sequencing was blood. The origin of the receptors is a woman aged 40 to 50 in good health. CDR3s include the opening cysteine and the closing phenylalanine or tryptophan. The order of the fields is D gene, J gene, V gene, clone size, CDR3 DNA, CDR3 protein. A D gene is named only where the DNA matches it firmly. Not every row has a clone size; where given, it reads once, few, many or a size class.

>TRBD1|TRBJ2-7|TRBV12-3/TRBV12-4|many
TGTGCCAGCAGTCCAATAAGATCGGGACAGGTACTCCACGAGCAGTACTTC
CASSPIRSGQVLHEQYF
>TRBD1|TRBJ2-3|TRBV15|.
TGTGCCACCAGCACCCTGCCGGGACAGACAGGAGATACGCAGTATTTT
CATSTLPGQTGDTQYF
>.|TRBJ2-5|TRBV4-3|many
TGCGCCAGCAGCCAAGATGGGGGTCAGACCCAGTACTTC
CASSQDGGQTQYF
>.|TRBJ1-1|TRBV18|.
TGTGCCAGCTCACCTGGTCCCGACACTGAAGCTTTCTTT
CASSPGPDTEAFF
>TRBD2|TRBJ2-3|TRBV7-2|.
TGTGCCAGCAGCTTTGGGGGGGCAGATACGCAGTATTTT
CASSFGGADTQYF
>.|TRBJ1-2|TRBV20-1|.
TGCAGTGCTAGAGATCAGCAACGTGGCGCGCTAAGTGGCTACACCTTC
CSARDQQRGALSGYTF
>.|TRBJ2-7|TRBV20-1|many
TGCAGTGCTAGATACAGGGCCTCCTACGAGCAGTACTTC
CSARYRASYEQYF
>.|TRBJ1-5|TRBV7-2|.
TGTGCCAGCAGCTTACTCCGGCGTGAAAATAGCAATCAGCCCCAGCATTTT
CASSLLRRENSNQPQHF
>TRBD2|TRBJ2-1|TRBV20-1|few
TGCAGCGGGGGGAGCTCCTACAATGAGCAGTTCTTC
CSGGSSYNEQFF
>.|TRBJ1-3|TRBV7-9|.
TGTGCCAGCAGCTACCGGGAGGGCGGAAACACCATATATTTT
CASSYREGGNTIYF
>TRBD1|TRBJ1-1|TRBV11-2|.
TGTGCCAGCAGCGATTACAGGGGGAGAGGCGCACTGATCGTAGCTTTCTTT
CASSDYRGRGALIVAFF
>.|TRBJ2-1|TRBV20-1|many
TGCAGTGCTAGAGTTTCCCGATCGGTTGGAGGGGGCGCGTCGCAGTTCTTC
CSARVSRSVGGGASQFF
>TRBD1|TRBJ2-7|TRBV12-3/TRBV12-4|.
TGTGCCAGCGGGACAGGGGGCAGGGGATGGGACGAGCAGTACTTC
CASGTGGRGWDEQYF
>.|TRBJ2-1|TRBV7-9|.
TGTGCCAGCAGCATGACCGGGAACACTAAAAATGAGCAGTTCTTC
CASSMTGNTKNEQFF
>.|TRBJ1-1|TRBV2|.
TGTGCCAGCAGTAGGGTTACCGGGTACACTGAAGCTTTCTTT
CASSRVTGYTEAFF
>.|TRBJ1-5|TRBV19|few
TGTGCCAGTAGTATTGGGCGGGACGGATATAGCAATCAGCCCCAGCATTTT
CASSIGRDGYSNQPQHF
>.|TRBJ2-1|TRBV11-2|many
TGTGCCAGCAGCTTATACCGGGGATTGTTCTTC
CASSLYRGLFF
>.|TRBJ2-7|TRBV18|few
TGTGCCAGCTCACCACGTTCCCAGGGGACCTACGAGCAGTACTTC
CASSPRSQGTYEQYF
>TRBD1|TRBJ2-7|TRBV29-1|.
TGCAGCGTTGAAGAGGAGACAGGGGTCTCCTGCGAGCAGTACTTC
CSVEEETGVSCEQYF
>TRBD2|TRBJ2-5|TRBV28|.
TGTGCCAGCAGTTTGGGGGGGAGCGGATCAGAGACCCAGTACTTC
CASSLGGSGSETQYF
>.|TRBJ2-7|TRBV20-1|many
TGCAGTGCTTCCCCGCCGGTTACCTACGAGCAGTACTTC
CSASPPVTYEQYF
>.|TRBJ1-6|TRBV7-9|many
TGTGCCACTTCTGAGGGGAATTCACCCCTCCACTTT
CATSEGNSPLHF
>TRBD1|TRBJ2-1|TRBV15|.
TGTGCCACCAGCAGAGACGAGGGGGACAGGGGGCAGTTCTTC
CATSRDEGDRGQFF
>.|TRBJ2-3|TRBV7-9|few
TGTGCCAGCAGCCCGGAGGGGGTTACAGATACGCAGTATTTT
CASSPEGVTDTQYF